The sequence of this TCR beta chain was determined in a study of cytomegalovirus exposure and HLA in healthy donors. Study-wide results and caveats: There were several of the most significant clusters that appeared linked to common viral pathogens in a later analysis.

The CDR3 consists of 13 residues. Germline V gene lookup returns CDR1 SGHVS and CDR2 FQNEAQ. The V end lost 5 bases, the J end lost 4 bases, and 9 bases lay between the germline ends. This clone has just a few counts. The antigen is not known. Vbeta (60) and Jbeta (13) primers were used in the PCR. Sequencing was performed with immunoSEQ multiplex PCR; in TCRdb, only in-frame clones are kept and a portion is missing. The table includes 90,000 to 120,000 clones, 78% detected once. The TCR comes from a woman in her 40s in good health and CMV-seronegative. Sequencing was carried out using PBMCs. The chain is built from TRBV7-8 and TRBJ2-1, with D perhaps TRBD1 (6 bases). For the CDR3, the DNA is TGTGCCAGCAGCGCGACAGGTTACAATGAGCAGTTCTTC. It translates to CASSATGYNEQFF.